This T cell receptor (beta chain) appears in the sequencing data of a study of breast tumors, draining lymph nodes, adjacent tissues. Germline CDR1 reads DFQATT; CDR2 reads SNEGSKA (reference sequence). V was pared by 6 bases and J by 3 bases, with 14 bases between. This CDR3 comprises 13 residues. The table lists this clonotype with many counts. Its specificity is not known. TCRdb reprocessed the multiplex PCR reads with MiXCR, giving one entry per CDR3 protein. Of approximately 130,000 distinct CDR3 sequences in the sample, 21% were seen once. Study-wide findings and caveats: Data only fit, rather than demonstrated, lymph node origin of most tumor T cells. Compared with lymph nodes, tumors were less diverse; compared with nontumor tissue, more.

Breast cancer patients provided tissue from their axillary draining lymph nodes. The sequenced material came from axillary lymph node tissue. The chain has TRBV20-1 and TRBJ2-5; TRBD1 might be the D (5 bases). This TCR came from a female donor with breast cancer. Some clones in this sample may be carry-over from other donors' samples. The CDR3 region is CSALVDRKETQYF. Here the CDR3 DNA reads TGCAGTGCCCTTGTCGACAGAAAAGAGACCCAGTACTTC.